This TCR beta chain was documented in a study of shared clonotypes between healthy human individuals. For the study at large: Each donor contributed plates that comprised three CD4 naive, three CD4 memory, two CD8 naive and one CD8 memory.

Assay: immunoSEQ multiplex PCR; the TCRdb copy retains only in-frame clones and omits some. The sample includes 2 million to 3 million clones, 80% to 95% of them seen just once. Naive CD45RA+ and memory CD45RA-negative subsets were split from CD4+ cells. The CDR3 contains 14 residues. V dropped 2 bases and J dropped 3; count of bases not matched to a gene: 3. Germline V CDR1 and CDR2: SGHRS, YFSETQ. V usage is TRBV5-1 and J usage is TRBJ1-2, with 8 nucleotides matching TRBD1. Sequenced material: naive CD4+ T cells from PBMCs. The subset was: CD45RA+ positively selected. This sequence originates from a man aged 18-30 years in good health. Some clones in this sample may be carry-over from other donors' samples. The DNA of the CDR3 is TGCGCCAGCAGCTTCGCGGGACAGGACTATGGCTACACCTTC. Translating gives CASSFAGQDYGYTF. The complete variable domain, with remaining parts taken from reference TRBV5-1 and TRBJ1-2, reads KAGVTQTPRYLIKTRGQQVTLSCSPISGHRSVSWYQQTPGQGLQFLFEYFSETQRNKGNFPGRFSGRQFSNSRSEMNVSTLELGDSALYLCASSFAGQDYGYTFGSGTRLTVV.